These T cell receptor beta chains were read from a single sample in a study of a mutant IDH1 vaccine in newly diagnosed glioma. No antigens are known for them. TCRdb's table, derived via immunoSEQ multiplex PCR, lists solely in-frame clones and lacks some. Altogether some 61,000 clones are present, 84% being singletons, with the ten largest covering 12%. Material: PBMCs, obtained from a glioma patient whose treatment included an IDH1 peptide vaccine. These receptors came from a man younger than 35 with glioma. Each CDR3 is given with its conserved first and last residue. A D gene is named only where the DNA matches it firmly. Only part of the rows carry a size: once, few, many, or a class if the clone is expanded.

TRBD1	-	TRBJ1-3	TRBV4-3	TGCGCCAGCAGTCCCGACAGGGGTTATGGAAACACCATATATTTT	CASSPDRGYGNTIYF
TRBD1	once	TRBJ1-2	TRBV2	TGTGCCAGCAGCGCCGGGACAGCAAACTATGGCTACACCTTC	CASSAGTANYGYTF
TRBD1	-	TRBJ2-7	TRBV27	TGTGCCAGCAGGGCTGGACAGGCCCCAGCCTACGAGCAGTACTTC	CASRAGQAPAYEQYF
-	-	TRBJ2-1	TRBV6-5	TGTGCCAGCAGTTACGGACCGGAGATCAATGAGCAGTTCTTC	CASSYGPEINEQFF
-	-	TRBJ1-4	TRBV7-9	TGTGCCAGCAGCTTAGTGGGGACAACTAATGAAAAACTGTTTTTT	CASSLVGTTNEKLFF
-	-	TRBJ1-2	TRBV11-2	TGTGCCAGCAGTCCACCACAGGGTTTAGAAGAGGACTATGGCTACACCTTC	CASSPPQGLEEDYGYTF
-	-	TRBJ2-2	TRBV18	TGTGCCAGCTCCCCTTACGCAGGGGGAGGCACCGGGGAGCTGTTTTTT	CASSPYAGGGTGELFF
-	-	TRBJ1-5	TRBV2	TGTGCCAGCAGTTCAGGGTATAGCAATCAGCCCCAGCATTTT	CASSSGYSNQPQHF
TRBD1	-	TRBJ2-7	TRBV5-4	TGTGCCAGCAGCTTTAACAGGGGAATCGACGAGCAGTACTTC	CASSFNRGIDEQYF
TRBD2	-	TRBJ2-7	TRBV7-2	TGTGCCAGCAGCCTAGGACTAGCGGGTTCCTACGAGCAGTACTTC	CASSLGLAGSYEQYF
TRBD2	-	TRBJ2-3	TRBV11-2	TGTGCCAGCAGTCCCTATTTCGGGACTAGCGGTACAGATACGCAGTATTTT	CASSPYFGTSGTDTQYF
-	few	TRBJ1-1	TRBV7-8	TGTGCCAGCAGCTTAGAAGTCAGGGGTGAAGCTTTCTTT	CASSLEVRGEAFF
-	-	TRBJ1-2	TRBV6-1	TGTGCCAGCAGTGAAGTACGGCTGAAGGGGACCTTC	CASSEVRLKGTF
-	-	TRBJ1-1	TRBV28	TGTGCCAGCGGACCTACCAGCTCAGGGTTTGAAGCTTTCTTT	CASGPTSSGFEAFF
-	-	TRBJ2-1	TRBV18	TGTGCCAGCTCACCATCTGGGGGGAATACCTACAATGAGCAGTTCTTC	CASSPSGGNTYNEQFF
-	-	TRBJ1-1	TRBV5-1	TGCGCCAGCAGCTTGATGGCGGAGAACACTGAAGCTTTCTTT	CASSLMAENTEAFF
TRBD2	-	TRBJ2-7	TRBV5-1	TGCGCCAGCAGCTTTAGCGGGGGGGCTTACCCCTACGAGCAGTACTTC	CASSFSGGAYPYEQYF
-	-	TRBJ1-5	TRBV9	TGTGCCAGTGGGGGGCAGCCGAGCAATCAGCCCCAGCATTTT	CASGGQPSNQPQHF